This TCR beta chain was recovered during a study of T-cell reconstitution after alpha-beta-depleted transplantation in children. Preparation of the TCRbeta library involved a method that used unique molecular identifiers. TCRdb reprocessed the PCR reads via MiXCR and lists one record per CDR3 protein. This sample has fewer than 450,000 distinct CDR3 sequences, with 15% to 20% found just once. This clonotype was counted a few times. Its antigen is unknown. Germline values: CDR1 MNHNS, CDR2 SASEGT. The CDR3 length is 16 residues. The germline V and J ends were trimmed by 5 bases and 2 bases, with 19 bases remaining between them. General study points: Where some patients showed high TCRbeta diversity at day 60, it came from recipient T cells and thymic progenitors that had survived. A year had passed since transplant, and T-cell counts and diversity by then came mostly from newly produced T cells. Two months or so post-transplant, alpha-beta T cells reportedly derived from several hundred expanded graft clones.

The TCR comes from a male patient between 2 and 15 years old who had a stem cell transplant for acute lymphoblastic leukemia, so the T cells may come from the graft donor. Sample: PBMCs, mostly from graft donor cells, taken 360 days after TCRalphabeta/CD19-depleted stem cell transplant. J is TRBJ2-7 and V is TRBV6-1; D possibly matches TRBD1 or TRBD2 (5 bases each). CDR3 residues: CASSRRRDLSTYEQYF. Here the CDR3 DNA reads TGTGCCAGCAGTCGAAGACGGGACCTAAGCACCTACGAGCAGTACTTC.